Listed below are T cell receptor beta chains from one sample, sequenced in a study of blood T cell repertoires in COVID-19. The data were produced by immunoSEQ multiplex PCR, yet TCRdb's version contains in-frame clones alone and is incomplete. The data show 150,000 or so clones, 88% seen once. The source material was peripheral blood. These receptor sequences come from a man in his 60s with acute or convalescent COVID-19. Each CDR3 is given without its conserved first and last residue. D genes are given only for firm matches.

cdr3_length	d_call	v_call	cdr3_aa
15	TRBD2	TRBV27	ASSTRLAGGAGNEQF
12	.	TRBV11-3	ASSPLAVIHEQY
11	TRBD1	TRBV29-1	SGLGQGATEAF
10	TRBD1	TRBV11-3	ASSRGQDGYT
13	TRBD1	TRBV10-3	AISERDRGHNEQF
13	.	TRBV5-8	ASSLADRSNQPQH
14	TRBD1	TRBV7-3	ASSKTGGSTGETQY
10	.	TRBV24-1	ATSDSGSGYT
12	TRBD1	TRBV19	ASSYPGGTAEAF
15	TRBD2	TRBV4-3	ASSSRLTSDSSYEQY
13	.	TRBV7-2	ASSPRDIANYGYT
13	TRBD2	TRBV9	ASSVAGGVPDTQY
16	.	TRBV24-1	ATSDLSAQTGGIEKLF
12	.	TRBV5-6	ASSLESGNYGYT
11	.	TRBV12-3/TRBV12-4	AVSGGNDYEQY
12	.	TRBV6-5	ASGTFGTIPEAF
10	.	TRBV2	ASTRVNQPQH
13	.	TRBV7-2	ASSLDLRGDGGYT